Listed below are T cell receptor beta chains from one sample, sequenced in a study of T cell responses to AZD1222 COVID-19 vaccine. Only in-frame clones appear in the TCRdb table, and some are missing; sequencing was by immunoSEQ multiplex PCR. The table lists roughly 130,000 clones, about 88% of them singletons, with approximately 7% in the top ten. The sequencing used peripheral blood, collected on day 0 of AZD1222 vaccination. The receptors derive from an adult in good health. Each CDR3 is given with its conserved first and last residue. Fields, in order: CDR3 length, clone size, J gene, V gene, D gene, CDR3 DNA, CDR3 protein. The D gene is left open where the match is weak. Size is stated for part of the rows, as once, few or many counts, or as a class when the clone is expanded.

14 NA TRBJ2-7 TRBV10-2 TRBD1 TGCGCCAGCAACAAGACAGGGGGTCGGAGCGAGCAGTACTTC CASNKTGGRSEQYF
17 NA TRBJ1-6 TRBV30 NA TGTGCCTGGAGTGTAGATAGGGGAGTACCCTATAATTCACCCCTCCACTTT CAWSVDRGVPYNSPLHF
13 NA TRBJ1-2 TRBV12-3/TRBV12-4 TRBD1 TGTGCCAGCAGACAGGGGGTATCGGGAGGCTACACCTTC CASRQGVSGGYTF
15 NA TRBJ2-2 TRBV19 NA TGTGCCAGTATAGCTCGGCGCGGGGTTGTCGGGGAGCTGTTTTTT CASIARRGVVGELFF
16 NA TRBJ2-1 TRBV19 TRBD2 TGTGCCACCGGGGGCCTACTAGCGGTCTCCTACAATGAGCAGTTCTTC CATGGLLAVSYNEQFF
17 NA TRBJ2-7 TRBV4-1 NA TGCGCCAGCAGCCAAGGGGTTATAGCGACTCCGCCCTACGAGCAGTACTTC CASSQGVIATPPYEQYF
12 NA TRBJ2-7 TRBV10-3 NA TGTGCCATCAGTGGAGGGGTGGGGGAGCAGTACTTC CAISGGVGEQYF
14 NA TRBJ1-5 TRBV2 NA TGTGCCAGCAGTGGGGAGGGGGGGTATCAGCCCCAGCATTTT CASSGEGGYQPQHF
17 NA TRBJ2-7 TRBV2 TRBD1 TGTGCCAGCAGTGAACCGGGACAGGGTACCAGGAACTACGAGCAGTACTTC CASSEPGQGTRNYEQYF
14 NA TRBJ1-5 TRBV6-6 NA TGTGCCAGCGTCAGCGGAAATAGCAATCAGCCCCAGCATTTT CASVSGNSNQPQHF
13 NA TRBJ1-1 TRBV4-3 NA TGCGCCAGCAGCCAACTCCAGAACACTGAAGCTTTCTTT CASSQLQNTEAFF
13 NA TRBJ1-1 TRBV10-1 NA TGCGCCAGCAGTGCGAACAGGGACACTGAAGCTTTCTTT CASSANRDTEAFF
14 once TRBJ2-7 TRBV5-6 TRBD2 TGTGCCAGCAGCTCCCCTAGCGGGAGCTACGAGCAGTACTTC CASSSPSGSYEQYF
14 NA TRBJ1-4 TRBV7-9 TRBD1 TGTGCCAGCAGCTTCGCAGGGGGCGGGGAAAAACTGTTTTTT CASSFAGGGEKLFF
14 NA TRBJ1-3 TRBV27 NA TGTGCCAGCAGTTCCCTGGGGTATGGAAACACCATATATTTT CASSSLGYGNTIYF
11 NA TRBJ1-4 TRBV28 NA TGTGCCAGCAGTTTTAGTGAAAAACTGTTTTTT CASSFSEKLFF
15 NA TRBJ2-7 TRBV5-8 NA TGTGCCAGCAGCTTGGGTTTGACGAGGGGACAAGAGCAGTACTTC CASSLGLTRGQEQYF
14 NA TRBJ1-2 TRBV5-4 TRBD1 TGTGCCAGCAGCTTGGCAGGGGGCTTCTATGGCTACACCTTC CASSLAGGFYGYTF
15 NA TRBJ1-6 TRBV7-2 TRBD1 TGTGCCAGCAGTCAACCGACAGGGGTAAATTCACCCCTCCACTTT CASSQPTGVNSPLHF
17 NA TRBJ1-2 TRBV19 NA TGTGCCAGTACCTCTACTCGGGTTCGGGGAATGTACTATGGCTACACCTTC CASTSTRVRGMYYGYTF
16 NA TRBJ1-5 TRBV5-6 NA TGTGCCAGCAGCTTGTCCTCGGCAGCGACCGGACGTCCCCAGCATTTT CASSLSSAATGRPQHF
13 NA TRBJ1-1 TRBV5-1 NA TGCGCCAGCAGCTTGGCAGGGGCGTTATCAGCTTTCTTT CASSLAGALSAFF
14 NA TRBJ1-1 TRBV6-6 TRBD1 TGTGCCAGCCCAAAACTGGCAGGGGGCACTGAAGCTTTCTTT CASPKLAGGTEAFF
13 NA TRBJ2-2 TRBV7-2 NA TGTGCCAGCAGAAAAGGCGACACCGGGGAGCTGTTTTTT CASRKGDTGELFF
15 NA TRBJ2-2 TRBV9 TRBD1 TGTGCCAGCAGCGTCGGACAGGGGAGGACCGGGGAGCTGTTTTTT CASSVGQGRTGELFF
15 NA TRBJ1-6 TRBV7-3 NA TGTGCCAGCAGTCAGTGGCAAACCATAGAGTCACCCCTCCACTTT CASSQWQTIESPLHF
13 few TRBJ1-2 TRBV6-5 NA TGTGCCAGCAGTTACGGGCAGTCCTATGGCTACACCTTC CASSYGQSYGYTF
15 once TRBJ1-2 TRBV24-1 TRBD1 TGTGCCACCAGTGATTTAGGACAGGGGGGTTCAGGCTACACCTTC CATSDLGQGGSGYTF
13 few TRBJ2-3 TRBV11-2 NA TGTGCCAGCAGCCAAGAGGCACAGGGAGCGCAGTATTTT CASSQEAQGAQYF
14 once TRBJ1-2 TRBV11-2 TRBD1 TGTGCCAGCAGCATTAGGACAGGGGACTATGGCTACACCTTC CASSIRTGDYGYTF
14 NA TRBJ1-2 TRBV19 NA TGTGCCAGTAGCTCGCGGGGCCTCGGGGATGGCTACACCTTC CASSSRGLGDGYTF
14 NA TRBJ1-1 TRBV28 NA TGTGCCAGCAGTTTAAGTAGGGGTTACACTGAAGCTTTCTTT CASSLSRGYTEAFF
12 NA TRBJ2-7 TRBV5-1 TRBD2 TGCGCCAGCAGCTTAGAGGGAGGGGAGCAGTACTTC CASSLEGGEQYF
13 NA TRBJ1-2 TRBV5-6 NA TGTGCCAGCAGCTTGGAGGGTCTTTATGGCTACACCTTC CASSLEGLYGYTF
15 NA TRBJ2-3 TRBV19 NA TGTGCCAGTAGTAGGGGGAGCGGGAGCACAGATACGCAGTATTTT CASSRGSGSTDTQYF
14 NA TRBJ1-1 TRBV11-2 TRBD1 TGTGCCAGCGGTTACAGGGGGCTGAACACTGAAGCTTTCTTT CASGYRGLNTEAFF
12 NA TRBJ2-1 TRBV29-1 NA TGCAGCCCGGGTGAGGGTCACAATGAGCAGTTCTTC CSPGEGHNEQFF
13 NA TRBJ1-6 TRBV19 NA TGTGCCACCCGACAGTTAAAGGATTCACCCCTCCACTTT CATRQLKDSPLHF
14 NA TRBJ2-7 TRBV28 TRBD1 TGTGCCAGCAGCTCGACAGGGGGCTTCTACGAGCAGTACTTC CASSSTGGFYEQYF
15 NA TRBJ1-2 TRBV6-2/TRBV6-3 TRBD1 TGTGCCAGCAGTCCCTGGGGACAGGGGAATATCGGCTACACCTTC CASSPWGQGNIGYTF
14 NA TRBJ1-6 TRBV27 NA TGTGCCAGCAGTTTACGTGACAGGTATTCACCCCTCCACTTT CASSLRDRYSPLHF
16 NA TRBJ1-2 TRBV7-2 NA TGTGCCAGCAGCTTAGCGCAGGCAGGGTTAAGACGGGGCTACACCTTC CASSLAQAGLRRGYTF
11 NA TRBJ2-7 TRBV6-5 NA TGTGCCAGCATCAGGGCCTACGAGCAGTACTTC CASIRAYEQYF
12 NA TRBJ2-7 TRBV10-3 NA TGTGCCATCAGGGGAGACGAGGGCGAGCAGTACTTC CAIRGDEGEQYF
12 NA TRBJ2-1 TRBV7-9 NA TGTGCCAGCAGCTCGGGGTATTATGAGCAGTTCTTC CASSSGYYEQFF
16 once TRBJ1-4 TRBV21-1 NA TGTGCCAGCAGCGGTTCCTACCAATGGGGGGATGAAAAACTGTTTTTT CASSGSYQWGDEKLFF
13 NA TRBJ2-7 TRBV19 NA TGTGCCAGTAGTATATGGCCGCCCTACGAGCAGTACTTC CASSIWPPYEQYF
13 NA TRBJ2-7 TRBV10-3 TRBD2 TGTGCCATTTGGTCTAGCGGGAGGGAAGAGCAGTACTTC CAIWSSGREEQYF